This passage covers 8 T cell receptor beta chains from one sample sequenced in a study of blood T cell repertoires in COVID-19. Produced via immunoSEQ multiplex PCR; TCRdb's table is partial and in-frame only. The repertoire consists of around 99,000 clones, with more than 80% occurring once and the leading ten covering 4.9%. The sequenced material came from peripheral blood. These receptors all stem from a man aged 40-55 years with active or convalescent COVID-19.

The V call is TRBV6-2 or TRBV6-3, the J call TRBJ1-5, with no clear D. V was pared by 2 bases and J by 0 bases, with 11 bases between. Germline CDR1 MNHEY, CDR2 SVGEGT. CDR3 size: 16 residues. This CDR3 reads CASSYAGIYSNQPQHF. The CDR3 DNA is TGTGCCAGCAGTTACGCGGGCATTTATAGCAATCAGCCCCAGCATTTT.

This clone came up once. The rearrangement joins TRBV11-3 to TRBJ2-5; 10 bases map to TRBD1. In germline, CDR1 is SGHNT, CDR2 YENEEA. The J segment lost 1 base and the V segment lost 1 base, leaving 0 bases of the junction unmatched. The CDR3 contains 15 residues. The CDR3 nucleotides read TGTGCCAGCAGCTTAGGACAGGGGGCCCAAGAGACCCAGTACTTC. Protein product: CASSLGQGAQETQYF.

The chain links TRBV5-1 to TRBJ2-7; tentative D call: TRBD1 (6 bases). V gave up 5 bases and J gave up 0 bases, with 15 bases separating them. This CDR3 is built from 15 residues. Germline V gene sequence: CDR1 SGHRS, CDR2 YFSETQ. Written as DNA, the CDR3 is TGCGCCAGCAGATCAAGAGGGGGAAGCTCCTACGAGCAGTACTTC. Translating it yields CASRSRGGSSYEQYF.

The CDR3, as DNA: TGTGCCACACGGACAGGGATAACAGATACGCAGTATTTT. Amino acids: CATRTGITDTQYF. The chain recombines TRBV2 with TRBJ2-3; 8 nucleotides align to TRBD1. The CDR3 contains 13 residues. V was clipped by 10 bases and J by 3 bases; unmatched bases: 6. Germline lookup yields CDR1 SNHLY and CDR2 FYNNEI.

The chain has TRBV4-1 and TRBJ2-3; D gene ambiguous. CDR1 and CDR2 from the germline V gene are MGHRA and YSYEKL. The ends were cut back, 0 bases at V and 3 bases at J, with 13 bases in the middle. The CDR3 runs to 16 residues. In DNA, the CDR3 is TGCGCCAGCAGCCAAGAATCTACCATCGGGACAGATACGCAGTATTTT. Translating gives CASSQESTIGTDTQYF.

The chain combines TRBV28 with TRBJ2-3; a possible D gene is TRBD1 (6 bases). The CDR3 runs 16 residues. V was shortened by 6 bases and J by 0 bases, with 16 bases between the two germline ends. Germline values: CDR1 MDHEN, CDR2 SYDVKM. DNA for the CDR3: TGTGCCAGCAGCTCCCCTGGGGGCGGGAGCACAGATACGCAGTATTTT. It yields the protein CASSSPGGGSTDTQYF.

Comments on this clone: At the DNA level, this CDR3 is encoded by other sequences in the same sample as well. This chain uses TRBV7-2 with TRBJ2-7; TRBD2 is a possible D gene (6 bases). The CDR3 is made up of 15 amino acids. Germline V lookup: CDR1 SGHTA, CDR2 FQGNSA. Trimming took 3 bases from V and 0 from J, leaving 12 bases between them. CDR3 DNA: TGTGCCAGCAGCTTTCTGCGGGGCAGCTCCTACGAGCAGTACTTC. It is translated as CASSFLRGSSYEQYF.

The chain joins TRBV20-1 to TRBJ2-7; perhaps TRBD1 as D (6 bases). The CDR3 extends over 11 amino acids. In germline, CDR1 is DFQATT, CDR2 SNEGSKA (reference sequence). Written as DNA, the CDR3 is TGCAGCCTCCGGACAGATTACGAGCAGTACTTC. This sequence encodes CSLRTDYEQYF.